This T cell receptor (beta chain) was recorded in a study of regulatory T cells in long-lasting Graves disease. Study information: Graves' cases, newly diagnosed, had used antithyroid drugs under 3 months. Points from the study as a whole: Persistent disease was associated with favored TRBV28 usage and with favored use of TRBJ1-2 and TRBJ2-5. Persistent Graves' patients possessed reduced TCR diversity relative to recently diagnosed ones.

Arm-PCR of CDR3 regions and iRepertoire HTBI primers were used to build TCR beta libraries. TCRdb reanalysed the multiplex PCR reads using MiXCR and keeps one entry per CDR3 protein. There are hundreds of thousands of distinct CDR3 sequences in the sample; over 15% occur only once, and about 40% lies in the top ten. CDR3 size: 17 residues. CDR1 and CDR2 from the germline V gene are KGHDR and SFDVKD. V dropped 2 bases and J dropped 5; count of bases not matched to a gene: 12. This clonotype was found many times. Antigen specificity is unknown. Time point indicated: newly diagnosed GD, antithyroid drugs for less than 3 months. Researchers made the TCR library from RNA that was extracted from PBMCs. Diagnoses of Graves' disease were made by American Thyroid Association guidelines.

This sequence was found in a female donor with Graves disease. This specimen consisted of peripheral blood mononuclear cells (PBMCs), obtained at new diagnosis, from a patient treated with antithyroid drugs. The chain recombines TRBV24-1 with TRBJ2-5, with 8 bases identical to TRBD1. In nucleotides, the CDR3 is TGTGCCACCAGTGATTCGGCCAGGGGGCTTTGGTGGGAGACCCAGTACTTC. As protein: CATSDSARGLWWETQYF.